Only a few counts were recorded for the clone carrying this T cell receptor beta chain. This specimen belongs to a study of T-cell reconstitution after alpha-beta-depleted transplantation in children. Losses at the gene ends were 1 base for V and 5 bases for J; bases not matched to a gene: 6. This CDR3 is built from 15 residues. The germline V gene encodes CDR1 SGHRS and CDR2 YFSETQ. It was with unique molecular identifiers that the TCRbeta library was prepared. One entry per CDR3 protein results from TCRdb running MiXCR on the PCR reads. This table holds more than 450,000 distinct CDR3 sequences, approximately 20% found once.

The receptor's source is a human donor who donated a stem cell graft to a child with acute lymphoblastic leukemia. The chain combines TRBV5-1 with TRBJ2-1; 7 bases are a match to TRBD2. The source was PBMCs from the stem cell graft donor, collected from the stem cell graft. The DNA for the CDR3 is TGCGCCAGCAGCTTGATGCGGGAGAGAGACAATGAGCAGTTCTTC. Translated, it gives CASSLMRERDNEQFF.